Following are 27 T cell receptor beta chains from one sample sequenced in a study of blood T cell repertoires in COVID-19. The table came from immunoSEQ multiplex PCR; TCRdb's copy has only in-frame clones and leaves some out. The sample lists some 140,000 clones; about four fifths were seen once. The specimen sequenced was peripheral blood. These receptors originate from an elderly woman with acute or convalescent COVID-19.

V usage is TRBV4-3 and J usage is TRBJ2-3; TRBD2 agrees at 7 bases. Looked up from germline, CDR1 is LGHNA and CDR2 is YSLEER. This CDR3 comprises 16 residues. V lost 0 bases and J lost 3; bases outside the gene matches: 6. In DNA, the CDR3 is TGCGCCAGCAGCCAAGATGGCGGCGGGAGAACAGATACGCAGTATTTT. Translated, it gives CASSQDGGGRTDTQYF.

The V call is TRBV7-2, the J call TRBJ2-3; TRBD2 might be the D (6 bases). V shed 1 base and J shed 3 bases, with 14 bases lying between them. Germline V gives CDR1 SGHTA, CDR2 FQGNSA. The CDR3 is 16 residues long. This CDR3 is CASSLDYRGKTDTQYF. CDR3 coding DNA: TGTGCCAGCAGCTTAGATTACCGGGGGAAAACAGATACGCAGTATTTT.

This chain uses TRBV29-1 with TRBJ1-2, with a weak D call TRBD1 (6 bases). Trimming removed 3 bases at V and 5 bases at J, with 13 bases between. The CDR3 spans 13 residues. Per germline, CDR1 SQVTM and CDR2 ANQGSEA. Here the CDR3 DNA reads TGCAGCGTTGACCTGGGGGCGAGGTATGGCTACACCTTC. Its translation is CSVDLGARYGYTF.

This clone turned up a few times. The chain joins TRBV6-2 or TRBV6-3 to TRBJ2-3; D is possibly TRBD1 (5 bases). Between the trimmed V and J ends, which lost 2 bases and 4 bases, there was a span of 16 bases. This CDR3 contains 16 residues. Germline-derived CDR1 and CDR2 are MNHEY and SVGEGT. DNA for the CDR3: TGTGCCAGCAGTTACCCTATGACAGTCGTTCCAGATACGCAGTATTTT. Translating it yields CASSYPMTVVPDTQYF.

The V and J genes are TRBV19 and TRBJ1-2; D remains unclear. The V gene lost 7 bases and the J gene lost 3 bases, with 18 bases spanning the gap. Germline V CDR1 and CDR2: LNHDA, SQIVND (reference sequence). This CDR3 is 15 amino acids long. The CDR3 DNA follows: TGTGCCAGTACCCTTACCCCAGTCGCGGACTATGGCTACACCTTC. This sequence encodes CASTLTPVADYGYTF.

The rearrangement links TRBV5-4 to TRBJ2-2; tentatively, D is TRBD1 (5 bases). V was shortened by 4 bases and J by 5 bases, with 21 bases between the two germline ends. The CDR3 has 17 amino acids. The germline V gene has CDR1 SGHNT and CDR2 YYREEE (reference sequence). As DNA, the CDR3 is TGTGCCAGCAGCCCCATTGGGGCCGAACAGATTACCGGGGAGCTGTTTTTT. Amino acid sequence: CASSPIGAEQITGELFF.

The chain has TRBV6-2 or TRBV6-3 and TRBJ1-6; weak D call: TRBD1 (6 bases). Germline assignment: CDR1 MNHEY and CDR2 SVGEGT. CDR3 size: 14 residues. The V end lost 2 bases, the J end lost 5 bases, and 7 bases lay between the germline ends. The CDR3 bases are TGTGCCAGCAGTTACGGGACAAATAATTCACCCCTCCACTTT. Translation: CASSYGTNNSPLHF.

The chain has TRBV7-9 and TRBJ1-2; the match to TRBD1 covers 7 bases. Germline V gene sequence: CDR1 SEHNR, CDR2 FQNEAQ (reference sequence). Trimming took 1 base from V and 7 from J; bases not matched to a gene: 0. The CDR3 spans 12 residues. This chain's CDR3 is CASSLEGAGYTF. CDR3 nucleotides: TGTGCCAGCAGCTTAGAGGGGGCTGGCTACACCTTC.

The V and J genes are TRBV10-3 and TRBJ1-3, with D possibly matching TRBD1 (5 bases). Germline lookup yields CDR1 ENHRY and CDR2 SYGVKD. Deletions cut 11 bases from V and 4 bases from J, with 21 bases between. The CDR3 has 15 residues. CDR3 in amino acids: CAVTPMDNLGNTIYF. The CDR3 DNA reads TGTGCCGTCACCCCTATGGACAATCTGGGAAACACCATATATTTT.

The V gene is TRBV3-1 (or the pseudogene TRBV3-2), the J gene TRBJ2-7; maybe TRBD1 (6 bases). V was cut by 4 bases and J by 2 bases, with 9 bases left in between. Germline V gene data show CDR1 as LGHDT and CDR2 as YNNKEL (reference sequence). This CDR3 is built from 13 residues. This chain's CDR3 is CASSPRTAYEQYF. CDR3 sequence (DNA): TGTGCCAGCAGCCCTCGGACAGCCTACGAGCAGTACTTC.

The rearrangement joins TRBV4-3 to TRBJ1-1; D unresolved. CDR3 length equals 13 residues. V gave up 0 bases and J gave up 6 bases, with 8 bases separating them. Germline V gives CDR1 LGHNA, CDR2 YSLEER. CDR3 sequence: CASSQERSSEAFF. As DNA, the CDR3 is TGCGCCAGCAGCCAAGAACGGTCTTCTGAAGCTTTCTTT.

This clone was counted a few times. In nucleotides, the CDR3 is TGTGCCAGCAGGTCTAGCGGGCAGAGCTCCTACGAGCAGTACTTC. Translated, it gives CASRSSGQSSYEQYF. J is TRBJ2-7 and V is TRBV6-5, with 8 bases that match TRBD2. Germline trimming cut 6 bases from V and 0 bases from J; bases unmatched to any gene: 7. Looked up from germline, CDR1 is MNHEY and CDR2 is SVGAGI. The CDR3 is 15 amino acids.

This chain joins TRBV5-6 and TRBJ2-1, with 7 positions matching TRBD2. This CDR3 has 17 residues. J lost 6 bases, V lost 0 bases, and 12 bases had no gene match. CDR1 SGHDT and CDR2 YYEEEE come from the germline V gene. The CDR3 loop is CASSLAVLAMGINEQFF. The CDR3 DNA reads as TGTGCCAGCAGCTTGGCCGTACTAGCGATGGGGATCAATGAGCAGTTCTTC.

The chain uses TRBV4-3 and TRBJ1-5, with D uncertain. Germline V gene lookup returns CDR1 LGHNA and CDR2 YSLEER. The V end lost 0 bases, the J end lost 8 bases, and 17 bases lay between the germline ends. This CDR3 contains 16 residues. The CDR3: CASSQDLTRVQEPQHF. The CDR3 nucleotides read TGCGCCAGCAGCCAAGATCTTACCCGGGTTCAAGAGCCCCAGCATTTT.

CDR3 sequence: CASSWGRADTQYF. The DNA for the CDR3 is TGTGCCAGTAGTTGGGGCAGGGCCGATACGCAGTATTTT. The chain carries TRBV19 and TRBJ2-3; maybe TRBD1 (5 bases). Germline V lookup: CDR1 LNHDA, CDR2 SQIVND (reference sequence). The CDR3 has 13 residues. Trimming took 5 bases from V and 6 from J, leaving 12 bases between them.

In this sample, this clone turned up many times. This sample also contains other DNA sequences that code for the same CDR3. The rearrangement joins TRBV12-3 or TRBV12-4 to TRBJ2-5; D is perhaps TRBD2 (6 bases). The CDR3 sequence is 13 residues long. V lost 5 bases to trimming and J lost 4 bases, with 11 bases between them. The DNA for the CDR3 is TGTGCCAGCAGTCCCCCGGAGGGAGAGACCCAGTACTTC. It encodes CASSPPEGETQYF.

V and J are TRBV7-2 and TRBJ1-6; 9 nucleotides line up with TRBD1. J gave up 10 bases and V 4 bases, and 5 bases lay outside the gene matches. The germline V gene encodes CDR1 SGHTA and CDR2 FQGNSA. The CDR3 sequence is 14 residues long. The CDR3 loop reads CASSSTGGNSPLHF. CDR3 DNA: TGTGCCAGCAGCTCGACAGGGGGTAACTCACCCCTCCACTTT. Full variable domain (missing parts from reference TRBV7-2 and TRBJ1-6): GAGVSQSPSNKVTEKGKDVELRCDPISGHTALYWYRQSLGQGLEFLIYFQGNSAPDKSGLPSDRFSAERTGGSVSTLTIQRTQQEDSAVYLCASSSTGGNSPLHFGNGTRLTVT.

The genes are TRBV7-2 and TRBJ1-2, with a tentative D call TRBD1 (6 bases). The CDR3 covers 12 residues. Germline lookup yields CDR1 SGHTA and CDR2 FQGNSA. The V end was cut by 5 bases, the J end by 7 bases, with 11 bases between. CDR3 residues: CASSAGTPGYTF. The DNA of the CDR3 is TGTGCCAGCAGCGCCGGGACACCTGGCTACACCTTC.

The CDR3 loop reads CASSPLGLVGTDTQYF. In DNA form, the CDR3 reads TGTGCCAGCAGCCCACTAGGACTAGTTGGGACAGATACGCAGTATTTT. This chain joins TRBV14 and TRBJ2-3; 7 bases are shared with TRBD2. V trimming: 4 bases; J trimming: 3 bases; junction bases outside the gene matches: 10. CDR1 and CDR2 from the germline V gene are SGHDN and FVKESK. The CDR3 has 16 residues.

This clone came up a few times. V is TRBV18 and J is TRBJ2-7, with D possibly matching TRBD2 (6 bases). The germline gives CDR1 KGHSH, CDR2 LQKENI. CDR3 size: 16 residues. V lost 3 bases and J 7 bases, leaving 22 bases between the germline ends. The CDR3 reads CASSPSSGDSLVEQYF. CDR3 nucleotides: TGTGCCAGCTCACCTTCCTCCGGGGACTCGCTCGTAGAGCAGTACTTC.

The chain couples TRBV7-2 to TRBJ2-6; 9 bases fit TRBD2. V shed 1 base and J 2 bases; nucleotides not matched to a gene: 9. This CDR3 is built from 19 residues. The germline gives CDR1 SGHTA, CDR2 FQGNSA. CDR3 sequence reads: CASSLVGTSFKTGANVLTF. The CDR3 nucleotides are TGTGCCAGCAGCTTAGTGGGGACTAGCTTTAAAACTGGGGCCAACGTCCTGACTTTC.

The chain links TRBV4-3 to TRBJ2-7; 8 nucleotides match TRBD2. Germline V gene data show CDR1 as LGHNA and CDR2 as YSLEER. The ends lost 2 bases at V and 3 bases at J; junction bases unmatched: 6. The CDR3 has 15 amino acids. The CDR3 here is CASSQLLAVGYEQYF. For the CDR3, the DNA is TGCGCCAGCAGCCAACTACTAGCGGTGGGCTACGAGCAGTACTTC.

Comment on this clone: Other DNA sequences in the same sample also yield this CDR3. V and J are TRBV27 and TRBJ2-7, with TRBD2 as a possible D gene (6 bases). The CDR3 sequence is 14 residues long. V was trimmed by 3 bases and J by 1 base, leaving 10 bases between them. Looked up from germline, CDR1 is MNHEY and CDR2 is SMNVEV (reference sequence). The CDR3 region is CASSLGGISYEQYF. The CDR3, as DNA: TGTGCCAGCAGTTTGGGCGGGATATCCTACGAGCAGTACTTC.

The chain recombines TRBV5-6 with TRBJ2-5, with D perhaps matching TRBD1 (6 bases). Between the trimmed V and J ends, which lost 0 bases and 4 bases, there was a span of 16 bases. The CDR3 consists of 16 residues. The germline V gene encodes CDR1 SGHDT and CDR2 YYEEEE. CDR3 nucleotide sequence: TGTGCCAGCAGCTTGGCTGGACAGCCAGGAGGAGAGACCCAGTACTTC. Its translation is CASSLAGQPGGETQYF.

The V and J genes are TRBV12-3 or TRBV12-4 and TRBJ1-2; D is unresolved. V shed 2 bases and J shed 8 bases, with 12 bases lying between them. This CDR3 has 13 residues. CDR3 sequence: CASSLNHGRGYTF. The CDR3 DNA is TGTGCCAGCAGTTTAAATCACGGGAGGGGCTACACCTTC.

The rearrangement links TRBV15 to TRBJ1-4; 10 bases align to TRBD1. Germline V lookup: CDR1 LNHNV, CDR2 YYDKDF (reference sequence). The CDR3 is made up of 19 amino acids. Trimming removed 3 bases from V and 7 bases from J; junction bases left unmatched: 17. CDR3 DNA: TGTGCCACCAGCAGCCCCCATCGGGGACAGGGGTCCCGGGGTGAAAAACTGTTTTTT. It encodes CATSSPHRGQGSRGEKLFF.

This clone was counted a single time. The chain is built from TRBV5-4 and TRBJ1-2; 8 nucleotides align to TRBD1. The CDR3 is 14 residues long. The germline gives CDR1 SGHNT, CDR2 YYREEE (reference sequence). The J segment lost 4 bases and the V segment lost 4 bases, leaving 6 bases of the junction unmatched. The CDR3 spells CASSLDRGGYGYTF. CDR3 bases: TGTGCCAGCAGCCTAGACAGGGGAGGCTATGGCTACACCTTC.